A selection of T cell receptor beta chains follows, all from one sample in a study of CD8 T cells in ankylosing spondylitis. TCRdb fed the 5' RACE reads into MiXCR, producing one record per CDR3 protein. The sample lists 200,000 to 250,000 distinct CDR3 sequences; 20% to 30% were seen once. The sample comprised blood, either unsorted or a sorted T cell fraction (not recorded which). The receptor source for this set is a male donor with ankylosing spondylitis or in good health (not recorded which). Each CDR3 is given with its conserved first and last residue. Fields, in order: D gene, J gene, clone size, V gene, CDR3 DNA, CDR3 protein. The D gene is left open where the match is weak. Clone size, where shown, is once, few, many, or a class for clones that have expanded.

d_call: TRBD1; j_call: TRBJ2-3; clone_size: few; v_call: TRBV12-3/TRBV12-4; cdr3_nt: TGTGCCAGTCGGGACAGGGAGACAGATACGCAGTATTTT; cdr3_aa: CASRDRETDTQYF
d_call: TRBD2; j_call: TRBJ2-3; clone_size: -; v_call: TRBV7-3; cdr3_nt: TGTGCCAGCAGCTTCCTAGCGGGAGATCCAGATACGCAGTATTTT; cdr3_aa: CASSFLAGDPDTQYF
d_call: -; j_call: TRBJ2-5; clone_size: many; v_call: TRBV9; cdr3_nt: TGTGCCAGCAGCGTAGCGGCTGGGTTCCAAGAGACCCAGTACTTC; cdr3_aa: CASSVAAGFQETQYF
d_call: -; j_call: TRBJ2-1; clone_size: many; v_call: TRBV25-1; cdr3_nt: TGTGCCAGCGTTCGGGGGTACAATGAGCAGTTCTTC; cdr3_aa: CASVRGYNEQFF
d_call: -; j_call: TRBJ1-6; clone_size: many; v_call: TRBV27; cdr3_nt: TGTGCCAGCAGTTTATCACGGCGGGGAATCTCGAATAATTCACCCCTCCACTTT; cdr3_aa: CASSLSRRGISNNSPLHF
d_call: -; j_call: TRBJ2-5; clone_size: few; v_call: TRBV20-1; cdr3_nt: TGCAGTGCACCTACAGGGCAGGGAGAGACCCAGTACTTC; cdr3_aa: CSAPTGQGETQYF
d_call: -; j_call: TRBJ2-1; clone_size: -; v_call: TRBV27; cdr3_nt: TGTGCCAGCAGTTCCCTCGGCTACAGCAGTAAAGGCAATGAGCAGTTCTTC; cdr3_aa: CASSSLGYSSKGNEQFF
d_call: -; j_call: TRBJ2-7; clone_size: many; v_call: TRBV6-5; cdr3_nt: TGTGCCAGCAGTTATCGAGCCAGGGGATACGAGCAGTACTTC; cdr3_aa: CASSYRARGYEQYF
d_call: TRBD2; j_call: TRBJ2-5; clone_size: -; v_call: TRBV12-3/TRBV12-4; cdr3_nt: TGTGCCAGCAGTTTAGGGACTAGCGGGAGTGGCGAGACCCAGTACTTC; cdr3_aa: CASSLGTSGSGETQYF
d_call: -; j_call: TRBJ1-2; clone_size: -; v_call: TRBV6-5; cdr3_nt: TGTGCCAGCAGTAACAGTGATTCTAACTATGGCTACACCTTC; cdr3_aa: CASSNSDSNYGYTF
d_call: TRBD2; j_call: TRBJ2-7; clone_size: -; v_call: TRBV20-1; cdr3_nt: TGCAGTGCTAGGACGGGAGGGTACTACGAGCAGTACTTC; cdr3_aa: CSARTGGYYEQYF
d_call: TRBD2; j_call: TRBJ2-5; clone_size: many; v_call: TRBV4-2; cdr3_nt: TGTGCCAGCAGCCAAAGAGCTAGCGGGACACAAGAGACCCAGTACTTC; cdr3_aa: CASSQRASGTQETQYF
d_call: TRBD2; j_call: TRBJ2-1; clone_size: -; v_call: TRBV20-1; cdr3_nt: TGCTGTGCTAAGATCCCCGGGACTAGCGGGAGCAAGGTGCGGAGCAATGAGCAGTTCTTC; cdr3_aa: CCAKIPGTSGSKVRSNEQFF
d_call: -; j_call: TRBJ1-3; clone_size: many; v_call: TRBV20-1; cdr3_nt: TGCAGTGCTAGGTTAGGACAGCCGTCTGGAAACACCATATATTTT; cdr3_aa: CSARLGQPSGNTIYF
d_call: TRBD2; j_call: TRBJ2-3; clone_size: -; v_call: TRBV5-5; cdr3_nt: TGTGCCAGCAAAACTAGCGGGAGTTATCCAGATACGCAGTATTTT; cdr3_aa: CASKTSGSYPDTQYF
d_call: -; j_call: TRBJ2-5; clone_size: many; v_call: TRBV5-1; cdr3_nt: TGCGCCAGCAGCTTGATCTTACAGGTTAAAGAGACCCAGTACTTC; cdr3_aa: CASSLILQVKETQYF
d_call: -; j_call: TRBJ1-1; clone_size: -; v_call: TRBV29-1; cdr3_nt: TGCAGCGGGACTCGGACGGAGAACACTGAAGCTTTCTTT; cdr3_aa: CSGTRTENTEAFF
d_call: -; j_call: TRBJ2-5; clone_size: many; v_call: TRBV12-5; cdr3_nt: TGTGCTAGTGGTCCAACTAAAGAGACCCAGTACTTC; cdr3_aa: CASGPTKETQYF
d_call: -; j_call: TRBJ2-1; clone_size: few; v_call: TRBV7-9; cdr3_nt: TGTGCCAGCAGCCCCCGGGACTGGAGCTCCTACAATGAGCAGTTCTTC; cdr3_aa: CASSPRDWSSYNEQFF
d_call: -; j_call: TRBJ1-3; clone_size: -; v_call: TRBV7-2; cdr3_nt: TGTGCCAGCAGCTTCCGATTTGATGTCTCTGGAAACACCATATATTTT; cdr3_aa: CASSFRFDVSGNTIYF
d_call: TRBD1; j_call: TRBJ1-1; clone_size: many; v_call: TRBV5-1; cdr3_nt: TGCGCCAGCAGCTCAGGACGGGGGGGACAGACTGAAGCTTTCTTT; cdr3_aa: CASSSGRGGQTEAFF
d_call: TRBD2; j_call: TRBJ2-1; clone_size: -; v_call: TRBV20-1; cdr3_nt: TGCAGTGCGCTGGGACTAGCGGGTTACAATGAGCAGTTCTTC; cdr3_aa: CSALGLAGYNEQFF
d_call: -; j_call: TRBJ1-1; clone_size: once; v_call: TRBV9; cdr3_nt: TGTGCCAGCAGCGCGTCGACATCAAACACTGAAGCTTTCTTT; cdr3_aa: CASSASTSNTEAFF
d_call: -; j_call: TRBJ2-2; clone_size: -; v_call: TRBV3-1; cdr3_nt: TGTGCCAGCAGCCAAGGGCCAGCGGTAACCGGGGAGCTGTTTTTT; cdr3_aa: CASSQGPAVTGELFF
d_call: -; j_call: TRBJ1-5; clone_size: few; v_call: TRBV7-2; cdr3_nt: TGTGCCAGCAGCTTAGGGGGGAACAATCAGCCCCAGCATTTT; cdr3_aa: CASSLGGNNQPQHF
d_call: TRBD1; j_call: TRBJ2-7; clone_size: -; v_call: TRBV18; cdr3_nt: TGTGCCAGCTCACTTGTAGGGGGCGCATTGGCCGAGCAGTACTTC; cdr3_aa: CASSLVGGALAEQYF
d_call: -; j_call: TRBJ2-3; clone_size: few; v_call: TRBV20-1; cdr3_nt: TGCAGTGCTAGCTACGGAAGTACGGATAGCACAGATACGCAGTATTTT; cdr3_aa: CSASYGSTDSTDTQYF
d_call: -; j_call: TRBJ2-1; clone_size: -; v_call: TRBV20-1; cdr3_nt: TGCAGTGCTAGATCCCCCCGAGGGGGTGACTACAATGAGCAGTTCTTC; cdr3_aa: CSARSPRGGDYNEQFF
d_call: TRBD2; j_call: TRBJ2-1; clone_size: many; v_call: TRBV20-1; cdr3_nt: TGCAGTGCCAATCGGGACTACTTTGTAGTTAGTGAGCAGTTCTTC; cdr3_aa: CSANRDYFVVSEQFF
d_call: TRBD2; j_call: TRBJ2-5; clone_size: -; v_call: TRBV20-1; cdr3_nt: TGCAGTGCTAGAGCAGCGGGAGTTCTTCAGACCCAGTACTTC; cdr3_aa: CSARAAGVLQTQYF
d_call: -; j_call: TRBJ2-2; clone_size: many; v_call: TRBV5-5; cdr3_nt: TGTGCCAGCAGCTTCACCTTAACGAACACCGGGGAGCTGTTTTTT; cdr3_aa: CASSFTLTNTGELFF
d_call: -; j_call: TRBJ2-3; clone_size: many; v_call: TRBV9; cdr3_nt: TGTGCCAGCAGCACCGGGACTGGAAGCACAGATACGCAGTATTTT; cdr3_aa: CASSTGTGSTDTQYF
d_call: -; j_call: TRBJ2-6; clone_size: -; v_call: TRBV5-6; cdr3_nt: TGTGCCAGCAGCTTGAGGCAGGGACGACACTCTGGGGCCAACGTCCTGACTTTC; cdr3_aa: CASSLRQGRHSGANVLTF
d_call: -; j_call: TRBJ1-2; clone_size: many; v_call: TRBV28; cdr3_nt: TGTGCCAGCAGCCGTCGAAGGACAGCTAACTATGGCTACACCTTC; cdr3_aa: CASSRRRTANYGYTF
d_call: -; j_call: TRBJ2-1; clone_size: few; v_call: TRBV12-3/TRBV12-4; cdr3_nt: TGTGCCAGCAGGGGGGAGGAGCGGAGCTCCTACAATGAGCAGTTCTTC; cdr3_aa: CASRGEERSSYNEQFF
d_call: -; j_call: TRBJ1-2; clone_size: many; v_call: TRBV10-3; cdr3_nt: TGTGCCATCAGTGAGGACCGACTTGAAAATCGCAACTATGGCTACACCTTC; cdr3_aa: CAISEDRLENRNYGYTF
d_call: -; j_call: TRBJ2-7; clone_size: many; v_call: TRBV28; cdr3_nt: TGTGCCAGCGTGGGTGGCCGGCACGAGCAGTACTTC; cdr3_aa: CASVGGRHEQYF
d_call: -; j_call: TRBJ1-1; clone_size: -; v_call: TRBV6-5; cdr3_nt: TGTGCCAGCAGTTACCCTGGAAGGGGATCGAACACTGAAGCTTTCTTT; cdr3_aa: CASSYPGRGSNTEAFF
d_call: -; j_call: TRBJ1-2; clone_size: few; v_call: TRBV5-5; cdr3_nt: TGTGCCAGCAGCCCGGGGACACGCGGCTACACCTTC; cdr3_aa: CASSPGTRGYTF
d_call: -; j_call: TRBJ1-3; clone_size: -; v_call: TRBV7-2; cdr3_nt: TGTGCCAGCAGCATCGCTCAGAGCTCTGGAAACACCATATATTTT; cdr3_aa: CASSIAQSSGNTIYF
d_call: -; j_call: TRBJ1-1; clone_size: many; v_call: TRBV5-6; cdr3_nt: TGTGCCAGCGAGAAACAGGCGAACACTGAAGCTTTCTTT; cdr3_aa: CASEKQANTEAFF
d_call: TRBD2; j_call: TRBJ2-5; clone_size: few; v_call: TRBV10-3; cdr3_nt: TGTGCCATCAGTGAGGGGAGGGGCCACCAAGAGACCCAGTACTTC; cdr3_aa: CAISEGRGHQETQYF
d_call: -; j_call: TRBJ2-1; clone_size: few; v_call: TRBV28; cdr3_nt: TGTGCCAGCAGTCCCAGTCCAAGGTACTCCTACAATGAGCAGTTCTTC; cdr3_aa: CASSPSPRYSYNEQFF
d_call: -; j_call: TRBJ2-6; clone_size: many; v_call: TRBV10-3; cdr3_nt: TGTGCCATCAGTGAGGACACTGGGGCCAACGTCCTGACTTTC; cdr3_aa: CAISEDTGANVLTF
d_call: -; j_call: TRBJ2-1; clone_size: many; v_call: TRBV30; cdr3_nt: TGTGCCTGGAATTACCGGGACCGAAGCTCCTACAATGAGCAGTTCTTC; cdr3_aa: CAWNYRDRSSYNEQFF
d_call: TRBD2; j_call: TRBJ2-1; clone_size: -; v_call: TRBV20-1; cdr3_nt: TGCAGTGCTTTCCGGACTAGCGGGAGCAGTGAGCAGTTCTTC; cdr3_aa: CSAFRTSGSSEQFF
d_call: TRBD2; j_call: TRBJ2-2; clone_size: -; v_call: TRBV13; cdr3_nt: TGTGCCAGCAGCGCAAGCCCCCTAGCGGGAGGACGACGGGACACCGGGGAGCTGTTTTTT; cdr3_aa: CASSASPLAGGRRDTGELFF
d_call: -; j_call: TRBJ2-7; clone_size: many; v_call: TRBV25-1; cdr3_nt: TGTGCCAGCAGTGAATTTTGGGGCCCCTACGAGCAGTACTTC; cdr3_aa: CASSEFWGPYEQYF
d_call: TRBD2; j_call: TRBJ2-1; clone_size: few; v_call: TRBV6-2/TRBV6-3; cdr3_nt: TGTGCCAGCAGTCGCCGGACTAGCGGGAGAGGTTCTGGCGCCTACAATGAGCAGTTCTTC; cdr3_aa: CASSRRTSGRGSGAYNEQFF
d_call: -; j_call: TRBJ2-2; clone_size: once; v_call: TRBV6-1; cdr3_nt: TGTGCCAGCAGTCTAGGATACAGCACCGGGGAGCTGTTTTTT; cdr3_aa: CASSLGYSTGELFF
d_call: -; j_call: TRBJ2-2; clone_size: few; v_call: TRBV5-1; cdr3_nt: TGCGCCAGCAGCCCGCCCCAGGCGGTCAACACCGGGGAGCTGTTTTTT; cdr3_aa: CASSPPQAVNTGELFF
d_call: TRBD2; j_call: TRBJ2-3; clone_size: few; v_call: TRBV20-1; cdr3_nt: TGCACTCCGACTAGCGGGGGAAGCACAGATACGCAGTATTTT; cdr3_aa: CTPTSGGSTDTQYF
d_call: TRBD2; j_call: TRBJ2-5; clone_size: many; v_call: TRBV27; cdr3_nt: TGTGCCAGCAGCTGGACTAGCCGAAGGGAGACCCAGTACTTC; cdr3_aa: CASSWTSRRETQYF
d_call: -; j_call: TRBJ2-7; clone_size: many; v_call: TRBV10-3; cdr3_nt: TGTGCCATCAGTGAGTCAGGGTCCAGGAACGAGCAGTACTTC; cdr3_aa: CAISESGSRNEQYF
d_call: -; j_call: TRBJ2-3; clone_size: many; v_call: TRBV20-1; cdr3_nt: TGCAGTGCTAACGGGGTACCTAGCACAGATACGCAGTATTTT; cdr3_aa: CSANGVPSTDTQYF
d_call: -; j_call: TRBJ2-7; clone_size: -; v_call: TRBV12-3/TRBV12-4; cdr3_nt: TGTGCCAGCAGCCCAGACATCTCCTACGAGCAGTACTTC; cdr3_aa: CASSPDISYEQYF